This TCR beta chain is drawn from a study of CD8+ T cells in alopecia areata. For the study at large: Tofacitinib ran for 6 to 18 months before 6 months off drug. Using the percentage of affected scalp area, treated patients' severity was scored. Study observations and caveats: Many expanded lesional clones persisted during tofacitinib (in both scalp and blood).

Sequencing relied on a cDNA template that was reverse transcribed from extracted RNA. Libraries were prepared by immunoSEQ multiplex PCR; TCRdb keeps only in-frame clonotypes and omits some of them. In the table there are under 150,000 clones, less than 60% of which are singletons. The sample's treatment: oral pan-JAK inhibitor, 5-10 mg twice daily. Samples from alopecia areata patients were lesional scalp punch biopsies and peripheral blood. Worth noting for this clone: What it binds is not known.

This CDR3 comprises 15 residues. Trimming removed 0 bases from V and 8 bases from J, with 14 bases in between. Germline V gives CDR1 MGHRA, CDR2 YSYEKL. This chain uses TRBV4-1 with TRBJ2-4; D could derive from TRBD1 or TRBD2 (7 bases each). This sequence originates from a human donor with alopecia areata. The input for sequencing was CD4+ T cells sorted from blood, taken at week 24, from a patient treated with tofacitinib. The CDR3 coding sequence is TGCGCCAGCAGCCAAGATTCCAGGGGGAGGGACATTCAGTACTTC. Translating gives CASSQDSRGRDIQYF.